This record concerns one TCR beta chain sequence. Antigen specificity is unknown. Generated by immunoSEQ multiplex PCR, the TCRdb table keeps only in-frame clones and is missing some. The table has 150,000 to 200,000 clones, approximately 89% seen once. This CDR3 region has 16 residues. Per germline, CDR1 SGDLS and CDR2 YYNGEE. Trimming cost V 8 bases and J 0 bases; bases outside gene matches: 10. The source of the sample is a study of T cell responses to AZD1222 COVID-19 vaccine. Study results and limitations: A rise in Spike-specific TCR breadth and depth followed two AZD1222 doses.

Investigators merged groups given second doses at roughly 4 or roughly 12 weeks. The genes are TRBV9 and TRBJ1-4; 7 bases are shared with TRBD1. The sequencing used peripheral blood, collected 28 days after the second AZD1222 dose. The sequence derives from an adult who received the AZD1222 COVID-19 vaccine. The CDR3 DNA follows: TGTGCCAGGAAGACAGGGAGGGTACCAACTAATGAAAAACTGTTTTTT. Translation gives CARKTGRVPTNEKLFF. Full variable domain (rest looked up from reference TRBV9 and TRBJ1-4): DSGVTQTPKHLITATGQRVTLRCSPRSGDLSVYWYQQSLDQGLQFLIQYYNGEERAKGNILERFSAQQFPDLHSELNLSSLELGDSALYFCARKTGRVPTNEKLFFGSGTQLSVL.